The present entry profiles one TCR beta chain with its context. This sample is part of a study of T-cell memory formation after mild COVID-19. TCRdb reanalysed the 5' RACE reads using MiXCR and keeps one entry per CDR3 protein. In the table there are fewer than 700,000 distinct CDR3 sequences, roughly 22% of which are singletons. V shed 4 bases and J 0 bases; nucleotides not matched to a gene: 3. The V gene's germline CDR1 is SNHLY and CDR2 FYNNEI. The CDR3 is 15 amino acids. The receptor comes from an adult woman who had mild COVID-19 (a few samples of this study predate the infection). Cell type and time point are not known. The sample was PBMCs or a T cell subset sorted from them (not recorded which). The chain employs TRBV2 and TRBJ2-7, with 10 bases lining up with TRBD2. The CDR3 loop reads CASSVAGGNSYEQYF. DNA for the CDR3: TGTGCCAGCAGTGTAGCGGGAGGAAACTCCTACGAGCAGTACTTC.